These T cell receptor beta chains were read from a single sample in a study of human thymus T cells. Measured with immunoSEQ multiplex PCR; TCRdb has only the in-frame clones, and not every one. The table records 120,000 or so clones, about 93% of them present only once. Sequencing input: thymus tissue. These receptors were collected from a boy under three years old with a congenital heart defect but otherwise immunologically healthy. CDR3s include the opening cysteine and the closing phenylalanine or tryptophan. Each record gives: J gene, V gene, D gene, clone size, CDR3 protein, CDR3 DNA. A D gene is named only where the DNA matches it firmly. Clone size is not always given. Where it is, it says once, few, many or a class for expanded clones.

J gene: TRBJ2-5; V gene: TRBV7-3; D gene: TRBD1; clone size: NA; CDR3 protein: CASSFDRAAGYF; CDR3 DNA: TGTGCCAGCAGCTTTGACAGGGCCGCAGGGTACTTC
J gene: TRBJ2-7; V gene: TRBV29-1; D gene: NA; clone size: NA; CDR3 protein: CSVGAGFSYEQYF; CDR3 DNA: TGCAGCGTTGGGGCCGGTTTCTCCTACGAGCAGTACTTC
J gene: TRBJ2-2; V gene: TRBV7-2; D gene: NA; clone size: NA; CDR3 protein: CASSSPPGAPPGELFF; CDR3 DNA: TGTGCCAGCAGCTCCCCCCCGGGGGCCCCCCCCGGGGAGCTGTTTTTT
J gene: TRBJ2-1; V gene: TRBV5-1; D gene: TRBD1; clone size: NA; CDR3 protein: CASSPSGGFDNEQFF; CDR3 DNA: TGCGCCAGCAGCCCATCAGGGGGTTTTGACAATGAGCAGTTCTTC
J gene: TRBJ1-1; V gene: TRBV4-2; D gene: NA; clone size: NA; CDR3 protein: CASSQDPHTEAFF; CDR3 DNA: TGTGCCAGCAGCCAAGATCCCCACACTGAAGCTTTCTTT
J gene: TRBJ2-7; V gene: TRBV30; D gene: NA; clone size: NA; CDR3 protein: CAWSAGIPYEQYF; CDR3 DNA: TGTGCCTGGAGTGCAGGCATTCCCTACGAGCAGTACTTC
J gene: TRBJ1-6; V gene: TRBV28; D gene: NA; clone size: NA; CDR3 protein: CASSPTSTGPGNSPLHF; CDR3 DNA: TGTGCCAGCAGCCCTACTTCGACAGGACCAGGGAATTCACCCCTCCACTTT
J gene: TRBJ1-5; V gene: TRBV11-3; D gene: TRBD1; clone size: NA; CDR3 protein: CASSAGGQGNQPQHF; CDR3 DNA: TGTGCCAGCAGCGCAGGGGGCCAGGGCAATCAGCCCCAGCATTTT
J gene: TRBJ1-6; V gene: TRBV6-1; D gene: NA; clone size: NA; CDR3 protein: CASRSDTRAPLHF; CDR3 DNA: TGTGCCAGCAGGTCGGACACCCGGGCACCCCTCCACTTT
J gene: TRBJ2-7; V gene: TRBV5-6; D gene: NA; clone size: NA; CDR3 protein: CASSLAQRRDSYEQYF; CDR3 DNA: TGTGCCAGCAGCTTGGCCCAACGTCGGGACTCCTACGAGCAGTACTTC
J gene: TRBJ1-2; V gene: TRBV7-2; D gene: NA; clone size: NA; CDR3 protein: CASSLGGTHHGYTF; CDR3 DNA: TGTGCCAGCAGCTTAGGAGGGACACACCATGGCTACACCTTC
J gene: TRBJ2-3; V gene: TRBV9; D gene: NA; clone size: NA; CDR3 protein: CASSVGGDDTQYF; CDR3 DNA: TGTGCCAGCAGCGTAGGAGGGGACGATACGCAGTATTTT
J gene: TRBJ2-3; V gene: TRBV13; D gene: TRBD2; clone size: NA; CDR3 protein: CASSLSLAGKGDTQYF; CDR3 DNA: TGTGCCAGCAGCTTGTCCTTAGCGGGGAAGGGAGATACGCAGTATTTT
J gene: TRBJ1-5; V gene: TRBV7-2; D gene: TRBD1; clone size: NA; CDR3 protein: CASSLTGGQPQHF; CDR3 DNA: TGTGCCAGCAGCTTGACAGGGGGTCAGCCCCAGCATTTT
J gene: TRBJ1-3; V gene: TRBV18; D gene: TRBD1; clone size: NA; CDR3 protein: CASSPTGAGNTIYF; CDR3 DNA: TGTGCCAGCTCACCGACAGGGGCAGGAAACACCATATATTTT
J gene: TRBJ2-7; V gene: TRBV7-7; D gene: NA; clone size: once; CDR3 protein: CASSLAVTSNEQYF; CDR3 DNA: TGTGCTAGCAGCTTAGCTGTGACTAGTAACGAGCAGTACTTC
J gene: TRBJ2-2; V gene: TRBV4-3; D gene: TRBD2; clone size: NA; CDR3 protein: CASSQEPSGGSRTGELFF; CDR3 DNA: TGCGCCAGCAGCCAAGAACCTAGCGGGGGGTCTCGCACCGGGGAGCTGTTTTTT
J gene: TRBJ1-5; V gene: TRBV6-1; D gene: TRBD1; clone size: once; CDR3 protein: CASSEVTGGLRQPQHF; CDR3 DNA: TGTGCCAGCAGTGAGGTTACAGGGGGCTTACGGCAGCCCCAGCATTTT
J gene: TRBJ1-2; V gene: TRBV10-3; D gene: TRBD1; clone size: NA; CDR3 protein: CAISGPLQGGKDYGYTF; CDR3 DNA: TGTGCCATCAGTGGCCCGTTACAGGGGGGAAAGGACTATGGCTACACCTTC
J gene: TRBJ1-1; V gene: TRBV6-6; D gene: NA; clone size: few; CDR3 protein: CASSHGWRGEAFF; CDR3 DNA: TGTGCCAGCAGTCACGGTTGGAGGGGCGAAGCTTTCTTT
J gene: TRBJ1-1; V gene: TRBV7-2; D gene: NA; clone size: NA; CDR3 protein: CASSLYFNTEAFF; CDR3 DNA: TGTGCCAGCAGCCTCTACTTTAACACTGAAGCTTTCTTT
J gene: TRBJ1-1; V gene: TRBV7-9; D gene: NA; clone size: NA; CDR3 protein: CASSFEQNTEAFF; CDR3 DNA: TGTGCCAGCAGCTTCGAACAGAACACTGAAGCTTTCTTT
J gene: TRBJ1-6; V gene: TRBV4-3; D gene: NA; clone size: NA; CDR3 protein: CASSQAGNSPLHF; CDR3 DNA: TGCGCCAGCAGCCAAGCGGGGAATTCACCCCTCCACTTT
J gene: TRBJ2-5; V gene: TRBV19; D gene: NA; clone size: NA; CDR3 protein: CASSRGGLSPLLKETQYF; CDR3 DNA: TGTGCCAGTAGTAGAGGCGGGTTGTCACCGCTTCTCAAAGAGACCCAGTACTTC
J gene: TRBJ2-3; V gene: TRBV7-3; D gene: TRBD2; clone size: NA; CDR3 protein: CASSPDKGLGATDTQYF; CDR3 DNA: TGTGCCAGCAGCCCCGACAAAGGACTAGGAGCCACAGATACGCAGTATTTT